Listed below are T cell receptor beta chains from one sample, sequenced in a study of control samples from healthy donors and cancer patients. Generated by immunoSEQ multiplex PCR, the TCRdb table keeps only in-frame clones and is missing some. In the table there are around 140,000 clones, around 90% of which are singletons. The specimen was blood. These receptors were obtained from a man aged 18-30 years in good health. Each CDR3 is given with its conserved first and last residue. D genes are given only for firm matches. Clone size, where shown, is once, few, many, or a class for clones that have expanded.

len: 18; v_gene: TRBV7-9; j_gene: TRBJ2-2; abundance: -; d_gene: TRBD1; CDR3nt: TGTGCCAGCAGCTCCCGCCCCGGACAGGGGATGAACACCGGGGAGCTGTTTTTT; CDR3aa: CASSSRPGQGMNTGELFF
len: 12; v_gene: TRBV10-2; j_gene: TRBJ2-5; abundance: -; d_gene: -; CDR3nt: TGCGCCAGCAGTGCGTCAGGAGAGACCCAGTACTTC; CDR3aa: CASSASGETQYF
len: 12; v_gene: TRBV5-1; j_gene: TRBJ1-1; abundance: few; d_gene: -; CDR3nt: TGCGCCAGCAGCCAAGGGAACACTGAAGCTTTCTTT; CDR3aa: CASSQGNTEAFF
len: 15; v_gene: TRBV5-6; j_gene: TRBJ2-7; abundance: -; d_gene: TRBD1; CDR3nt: TGTGCCAGCAGCGCGAGACAGGGAAGATCATACGAGCAGTACTTC; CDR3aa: CASSARQGRSYEQYF
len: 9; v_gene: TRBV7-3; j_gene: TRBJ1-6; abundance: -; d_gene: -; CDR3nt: TGTGCCAGCAGCTTACCGCCCCTCTTT; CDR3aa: CASSLPPLF
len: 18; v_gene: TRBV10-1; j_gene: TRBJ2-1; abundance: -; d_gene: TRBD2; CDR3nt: TGCGCCAGCAGTGAAGGGTCAGGCGGGGGGCCGATGAACAATGAGCAGTTCTTC; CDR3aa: CASSEGSGGGPMNNEQFF
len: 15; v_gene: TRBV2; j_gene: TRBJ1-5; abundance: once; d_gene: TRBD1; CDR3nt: TGTGCCAGCAGCGTAGGGCTAGGACAGGCCCAAGTCCAGCATTTT; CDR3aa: CASSVGLGQAQVQHF
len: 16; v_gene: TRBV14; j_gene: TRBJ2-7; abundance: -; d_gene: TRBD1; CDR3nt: TGTGCCAGCAGCCAGGAGGTCGGGACAGGGGCCTACGAGCAGTACTTC; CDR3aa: CASSQEVGTGAYEQYF
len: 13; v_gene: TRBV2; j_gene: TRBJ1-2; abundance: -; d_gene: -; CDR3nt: TGTGCCAGCAGTGAAACCCCAGGGGTTGGCTACACCTTC; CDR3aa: CASSETPGVGYTF
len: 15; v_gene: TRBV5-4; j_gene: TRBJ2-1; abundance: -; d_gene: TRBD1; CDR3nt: TGTGCCAGCAGCCCCGTGACAGGGAACTACAATGAGCAGTTCTTC; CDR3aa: CASSPVTGNYNEQFF
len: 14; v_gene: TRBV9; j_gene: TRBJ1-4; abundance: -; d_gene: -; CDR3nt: TGTGCCAGCAGCGTGGGAGCTACTAATGAAAAACTGTTTTTT; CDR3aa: CASSVGATNEKLFF
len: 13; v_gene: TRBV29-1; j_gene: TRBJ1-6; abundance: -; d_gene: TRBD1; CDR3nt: TGCAGCGTCGGGGACAGCTATAATTCACCCCTCCACTTT; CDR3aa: CSVGDSYNSPLHF
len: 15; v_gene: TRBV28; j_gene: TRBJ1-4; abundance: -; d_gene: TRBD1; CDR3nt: TGTGCCAGCACCCCGATCGGACAGGGTTATGAAAAACTGTTTTTT; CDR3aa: CASTPIGQGYEKLFF
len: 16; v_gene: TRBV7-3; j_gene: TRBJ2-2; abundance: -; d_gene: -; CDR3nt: TGTGCCAGCAGCTTATTTGGCGGGTCGTACACCGGGGAGCTGTTTTTT; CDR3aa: CASSLFGGSYTGELFF
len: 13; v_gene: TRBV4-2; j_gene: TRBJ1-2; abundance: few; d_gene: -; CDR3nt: TGTGCCAGCAGCCTCCAGACGGCAGATGGCTACACCTTC; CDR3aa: CASSLQTADGYTF
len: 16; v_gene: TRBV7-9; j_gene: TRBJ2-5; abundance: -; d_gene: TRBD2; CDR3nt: TGTGCCAGCAGCTTGGCTAGCGGGGGCTACCAAGAGACCCAGTACTTC; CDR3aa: CASSLASGGYQETQYF